The present T cell receptor beta chain was sequenced within a study of vaccination effects on CD4 cells after COVID-19. At the level of the study: A couple of convalescent patients provided samples 16 days and one week prevaccination. Study observations and caveats: Clonal contraction was marked in infection- and vaccine-induced clones late after vaccination.

Trimming took 8 bases from V and 2 from J, leaving 16 bases between them. Germline V CDR1 and CDR2: SGHAT, FQDESV (reference sequence). The CDR3 contains 14 residues. The ViraFEST assay expanded antigen-specific CD4+ T cells with viral peptide pools before sequencing. Investigators separated out CD4+ T cells once around nine days of culture had passed. Infection dated between March and December 2020, before the Alpha, Beta and Delta variants reached the United States. IL-2 at 10 IU/ml and peptides at roughly 10 ug/ml were added to cultured PBMC, more than 1.5 million per well. Stimulation with an HIV-1 Nef peptide pool defined the negative control culture. With regard to this clone: Antigen: not known.

Generated by immunoSEQ multiplex PCR, the TCRdb table keeps only in-frame clones and is missing some. The sample records some 56,000 clones, more than 75% being singletons. This receptor was identified in a human donor who had a prior SARS-CoV-2 infection. The source material was CD4+ T cells from PBMCs cultured with HIV peptides, sampled before COVID-19 vaccination. Subset meaning: HIV-1 Nef peptide pool negative control/reference culture. The V gene is TRBV11-1, the J gene TRBJ2-7; perhaps D is TRBD1 or TRBD2 (6 bases each). CDR3 amino acids: CASARRGDAYEQYF. CDR3 DNA: TGTGCCAGCGCCAGAAGGGGGGACGCCTACGAGCAGTACTTC.